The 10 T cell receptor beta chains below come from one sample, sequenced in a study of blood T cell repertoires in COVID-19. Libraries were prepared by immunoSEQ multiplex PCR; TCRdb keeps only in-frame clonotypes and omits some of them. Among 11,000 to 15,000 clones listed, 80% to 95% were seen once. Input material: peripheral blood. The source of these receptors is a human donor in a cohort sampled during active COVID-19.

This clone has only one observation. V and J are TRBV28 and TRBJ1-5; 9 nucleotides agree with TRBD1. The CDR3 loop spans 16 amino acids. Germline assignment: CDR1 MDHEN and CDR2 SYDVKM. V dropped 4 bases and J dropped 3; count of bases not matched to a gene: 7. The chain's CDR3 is CASSWVGQGPNQPQHF. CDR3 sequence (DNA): TGTGCCAGCAGTTGGGTGGGACAGGGACCCAATCAGCCCCAGCATTTT.

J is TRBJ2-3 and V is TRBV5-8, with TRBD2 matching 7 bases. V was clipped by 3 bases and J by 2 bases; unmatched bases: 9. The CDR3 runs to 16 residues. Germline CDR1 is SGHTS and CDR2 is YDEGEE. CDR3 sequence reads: CASSSGGGINTDTQYF. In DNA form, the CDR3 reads TGTGCCAGCAGCTCGGGCGGGGGTATTAACACAGATACGCAGTATTTT.

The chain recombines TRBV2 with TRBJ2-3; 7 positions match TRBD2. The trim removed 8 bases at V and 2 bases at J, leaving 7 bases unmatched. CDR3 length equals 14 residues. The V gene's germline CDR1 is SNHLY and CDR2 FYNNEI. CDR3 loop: CASLTSGITDTQYF. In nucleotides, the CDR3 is TGTGCCAGCTTGACGAGCGGGATCACAGATACGCAGTATTTT.

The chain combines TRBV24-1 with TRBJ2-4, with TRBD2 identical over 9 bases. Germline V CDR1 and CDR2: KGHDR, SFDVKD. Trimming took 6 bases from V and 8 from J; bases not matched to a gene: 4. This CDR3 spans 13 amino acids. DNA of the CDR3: TGTGCCACCAGTTTAGCGGGGGTCGACATTCAGTACTTC. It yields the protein CATSLAGVDIQYF.

CDR3 nucleotide sequence: TGTGCCAGCAGCGGGACAGGGCTTACTTGTGGAAACACCATATATTTT. Residues: CASSGTGLTCGNTIYF. The chain has TRBV21-1 and TRBJ1-3; whether TRBD1, the table's D call, matches the DNA was not checked. TRBV21-1 is an annotated pseudogene. The CDR3 has 16 amino acids.

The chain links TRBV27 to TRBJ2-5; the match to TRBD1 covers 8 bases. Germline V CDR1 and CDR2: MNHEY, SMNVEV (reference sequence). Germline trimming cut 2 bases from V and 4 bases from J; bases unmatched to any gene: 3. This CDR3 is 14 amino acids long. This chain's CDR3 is CASSLQGARETQYF. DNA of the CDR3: TGTGCCAGCAGTTTACAGGGGGCCCGAGAGACCCAGTACTTC.

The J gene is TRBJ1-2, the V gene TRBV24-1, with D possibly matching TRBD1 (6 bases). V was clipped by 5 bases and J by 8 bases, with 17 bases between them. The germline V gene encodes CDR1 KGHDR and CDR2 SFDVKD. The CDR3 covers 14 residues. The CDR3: CATSATGSVGGYTF. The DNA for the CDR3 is TGTGCCACCAGTGCCACAGGGTCCGTGGGCGGCTACACCTTC.

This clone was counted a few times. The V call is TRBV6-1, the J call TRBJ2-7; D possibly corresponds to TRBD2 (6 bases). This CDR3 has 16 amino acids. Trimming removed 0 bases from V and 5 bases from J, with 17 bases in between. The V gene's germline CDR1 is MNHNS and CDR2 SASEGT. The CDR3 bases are TGTGCCAGCAGTGAAGCGCGGAGCGTCGGGGGAAACGAGCAGTACTTC. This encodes CASSEARSVGGNEQYF.

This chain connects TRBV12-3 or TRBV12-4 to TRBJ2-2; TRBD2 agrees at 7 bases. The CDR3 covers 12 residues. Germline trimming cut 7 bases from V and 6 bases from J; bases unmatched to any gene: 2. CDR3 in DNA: TGTGCCAGCAATCGGGGGGCCGGGGAGCTGTTTTTT. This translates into CASNRGAGELFF.

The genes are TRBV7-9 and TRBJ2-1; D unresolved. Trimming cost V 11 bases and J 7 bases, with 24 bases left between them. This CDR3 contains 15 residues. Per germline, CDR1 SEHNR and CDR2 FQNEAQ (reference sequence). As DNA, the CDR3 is TGTGCCTCCTCCACGTCTCCCGAAGCCCTAAATGAGCAGTTCTTC. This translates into CASSTSPEALNEQFF.